This T cell receptor (beta chain) is from a study of T cells in Graves' hyperthyroidism and ophthalmopathy (dated by TCRdb to 2018 to 2020). With regard to the full study: Peripheral blood was collected at initial diagnosis, before any treatment. To identify TCR V-J signatures that set the groups apart, the researchers used a discovery cohort of more than 95 patients, made up of around 42 with Graves' ophthalmopathy and around 58 with stable Graves' hyperthyroidism. TCR Vbeta CDR3 sequencing of some 140 peripheral blood samples (fewer than 45 ophthalmopathy, 75 or so hyperthyroidism and approximately 17 progressor patients) is reported in the paper. Once sampling was done, hyperthyroidism patients were given methimazole at a starting dose of 30 mg daily, whereas ophthalmopathy patients were given high-dose intravenous methylprednisolone. An independent validation cohort of under 20 hyperthyroidism patients and about 16 patients who later progressed to ophthalmopathy tested prospective prediction of ophthalmopathy. In addition, the study compared T-cell repertoires in thyroid tissue and in blood from a handful of Graves' hyperthyroidism patients. The 100 discovery patients were divided at random into training and test sets in a 7:3 ratio.

To note about this clonotype: Its antigen has not been determined. A much larger clone lies a single base off, so this may be a read error.

The TCR beta CDR3 regions were amplified from RNA transcripts. The TCR CDR3 was subjected to a first round of RT-PCR using the HTBI primer set and the Qiagen OneStep RT-PCR kit. Libraries were constructed in a second round of multiplex PCR, after which size selection and purification were carried out. The libraries were sequenced on an Illumina HiSeq2000 using paired-end 100 bp reads. Per the original workflow: SOAPnuke was used to process the raw data, with reads discarded if the reads contained adapters or uncalled bases, had a mean Phred below 15, or lacked an exact constant-primer or identifier match. High-quality paired reads were merged using COPE v1.2.5, and each unique nucleotide sequence was defined as a clonotype. MiTCR v1.1 was used to align the clonotypes against IMGT TRBV, TRBD and TRBJ reference segments. Only V-J combinations with frequency above 0.0001, covering approximately 99% of repertoires, were analysed. A TCS score was defined as the ratio of F50 (clonal expansion) to E x V (chaos), with BLOSUM62-based TCRdist applied between CDR3 peptides within each V-J. Welch's t-statistics and random forest reduced roughly 500 V-J features to 13, which were used in a naive Bayes classifier (R e1071). TCRdb trimmed public reads at Q25 via fastp, called clones via MiXCR and kept in-frame beta chains. A single entry per CDR3 protein holds the most common genes and DNA from its merged rows. The V and J calls, along with clone size, are taken from TCRdb and not from the paper's own processing. The sample records some 600,000 distinct CDR3 sequences, around 13% of which are singletons. The top ten clonotypes cover 5% to 7% of the sample.

Hyperthyroidism patients were aged 18 to 65 years and newly diagnosed, with disease duration of less than 2 months. The study excluded patients with uncontrolled infections, other autoimmune diseases, pregnancy or lactation. Diagnoses were based on clinical symptoms, serum thyroxine and TRAb, thyroid ultrasound and orbital computed tomography. For progressor patients, blood was drawn at the first diagnosis of hyperthyroidism, before any ophthalmopathy symptoms had appeared. PBMCs were isolated from about 9.1 ml of fresh peripheral blood by Ficoll-Paque density gradient centrifugation. Patients classed as progressors first received a Graves' hyperthyroidism diagnosis and then went on to develop ophthalmopathy during follow-up. Trizol reagent was used to extract total RNA, and RNA quality was then checked on an Agilent 2100 Bioanalyzer. Results the study describes overall, beyond this receptor: Sample size was not statistically predetermined, and investigators were not blinded to group allocation. A 13 V-J signature model separated ophthalmopathy from stable hyperthyroidism, with 87.88% sensitivity and about 81% specificity in cross-validation and 80%/75% in testing. During validation, the model predicted progression to ophthalmopathy a median of about 5.9 months ahead of onset, with almost 71% sensitivity and 72% to 85% specificity. Most expanded thyroid clonotypes (frequency above 0.001) were also detected in blood, a finding suggesting that blood repertoires may reflect thyroid immune responses.

Including the terminal cysteine and phenylalanine, the CDR3 comprises 14 residues. Solely the CDR3 DNA is kept, with 42 bases framed from the first base. The V and J ends are trimmed by 4 bases and 7 bases, leaving 17 bases between them. The germline V gene sets CDR1 to SGHTA and CDR2 to FQGTGA. The chain is encoded by TRBV7-3 joined to TRBJ2-7; no D gene is confidently identified. This TCR was recovered from a woman in her 30s with Graves' hyperthyroidism that later progressed to Graves' ophthalmopathy. Sequencing input: blood. The CDR3 protein is CASSSQETMGEQYF. In nucleotides, the sequence is TGTGCCAGCAGCTCGCAGGAGACCATGGGGGAGCAGTACTTC.